One sample yielded the 12 T cell receptor beta chains listed below, sequenced in a study of shared clonotypes between healthy human individuals. Repertoires were generated with immunoSEQ multiplex PCR, while TCRdb's copy carries only in-frame clones and drops some. The sample carries some 1,600,000 clones, 95% to 99% recorded once. Sequencing was carried out using naive CD4+ T cells sorted from blood. Subset defined: CD45RA+ positively selected. The source is a man younger than 45 in good health.

This sequence joins TRBV9 and TRBJ2-5; TRBD2 agrees at 8 bases. CDR3 length: 17 residues. CDR1 is SGDLS, CDR2 YYNGEE, per germline. The junction had 16 bases not matched to a gene; V was cut back by 4 bases and J by 5 bases. In DNA, the CDR3 is TGTGCCAGCAGCACACACCCTGGTGGACTAGCCCCGGAGACCCAGTACTTC. It translates to CASSTHPGGLAPETQYF.

J is TRBJ2-4 and V is TRBV19; D remains ambiguous. The V end was cut by 1 base, the J end by 0 bases, with 10 bases between. Germline CDR1 reads LNHDA; CDR2 reads SQIVND (reference sequence). The CDR3 is 16 amino acids. CDR3 in amino acids: CASSIVWVPAKNIQYF. CDR3 bases: TGTGCCAGTAGTATAGTTTGGGTCCCAGCCAAAAACATTCAGTACTTC.

The chain joins TRBV13 to TRBJ2-7; TRBD1 matches 7 bases. Germline-derived CDR1 and CDR2 are PRHDT and FYEKMQ (reference sequence). This CDR3 is 16 amino acids long. The V gene end was trimmed by 5 bases and the J gene end by 3 bases; junction bases not matched to a gene: 13. The CDR3 DNA is TGTGCCAGCAGCCAAGGGGCTCGGGACAGAGGCTACGAGCAGTACTTC. Its protein is CASSQGARDRGYEQYF.

The CDR3 protein is CASRGTGGAFGTGELFF. For the CDR3, the DNA is TGTGCCAGCAGAGGGACAGGGGGCGCTTTTGGTACCGGGGAGCTGTTTTTT. The chain joins TRBV11-3 to TRBJ2-2, with 12 nucleotides matching TRBD1. Germline V gives CDR1 SGHNT, CDR2 YENEEA. With 6 bases clipped from V and 5 bases from J, the junction kept 10 bases outside the gene matches. CDR3 size: 17 residues.

The genes are TRBV28 and TRBJ2-7; a weak D match, TRBD2 (5 bases). CDR3 length: 15 residues. Trimming pared 2 bases from V and 2 bases from J, leaving 13 bases between. Germline V lookup: CDR1 MDHEN, CDR2 SYDVKM. CDR3 in DNA: TGTGCCAGCAGTTTAGATGGTCCGGGAACCTACGAGCAGTACTTC. Translated: CASSLDGPGTYEQYF.

The rearrangement links TRBV6-5 to TRBJ2-1, with D perhaps matching TRBD1 (5 bases). Per the germline V gene, CDR1 is MNHEY and CDR2 is SVGAGI. The CDR3 totals 13 residues. V was shortened by 5 bases and J by 8 bases, with 13 bases between the two germline ends. The CDR3 loop reads CASSQRQSDEQFF. The CDR3 nucleotides are TGTGCCAGCAGTCAACGACAGTCGGATGAGCAGTTCTTC.

The chain carries TRBV5-4 and TRBJ2-5, with TRBD1 as a possible D gene (6 bases). Per the germline V gene, CDR1 is SGHNT and CDR2 is YYREEE (reference sequence). With 3 bases removed from V and 5 bases from J, the gap between germline ends came to 20 bases. CDR3 length: 16 amino acids. The CDR3 spells CASSSFLQGREETQYF. CDR3 DNA sequence: TGTGCCAGCAGCTCGTTTTTACAGGGCCGTGAGGAGACCCAGTACTTC.

The chain carries TRBV11-2 and TRBJ2-7; 8 bases line up with TRBD2. This CDR3 has 16 amino acids. J lost 9 bases, V lost 1 base, and 14 bases had no gene match. From germline, CDR1 is SGHAT and CDR2 FQNNGV. CDR3 protein: CASSLVGLAGPSSQYF. DNA of the CDR3: TGTGCCAGCAGCTTAGTCGGCCTAGCGGGCCCTTCGTCGCAGTACTTC.

J is TRBJ2-5 and V is TRBV20-1; maybe TRBD1 (5 bases). V was cut by 8 bases and J by 3 bases, with 10 bases left in between. Germline CDR1 DFQATT, CDR2 SNEGSKA (reference sequence). The CDR3 covers 11 residues. Here the CDR3 DNA reads TGCAGTTACCTCAGGGAAGAGACCCAGTACTTC. This encodes CSYLREETQYF.

V is TRBV9 and J is TRBJ1-6; tentative D call: TRBD1 (5 bases). The CDR3 is 17 amino acids. Between the trimmed V and J ends, which lost 2 bases and 9 bases, there was a span of 21 bases. Per the germline V gene, CDR1 is SGDLS and CDR2 is YYNGEE. DNA of the CDR3: TGTGCCAGCAGCGTTGGGACGATAACTTCCCGGGGTTCACCCCTCCACTTT. Amino acids: CASSVGTITSRGSPLHF.

The V call is TRBV29-1, the J call TRBJ2-2, with 9 nucleotides matching TRBD2. CDR1 and CDR2 (germline): SQVTM, ANQGSEA. Trimming cost V 5 bases and J 7 bases; bases outside gene matches: 5. This CDR3 has 13 amino acids. CDR3 sequence (DNA): TGCAGCGTTACAGCGGGAGGTGGCGGGGAGCTGTTTTTT. Translation gives CSVTAGGGGELFF.

On this clone itself: At one boundary the junction diverges from the germline segment, which might be a read error. J is TRBJ1-5 and V is TRBV6-5; 7 bases are a match to TRBD1. CDR1 MNHEY and CDR2 SVGAGI come from the germline V gene. The CDR3 is 16 residues long. The CDR3 coding sequence is TGTGCCAGCACTTACAGGGGCCGCAATAGCAATCAGCCCCAGCATTTT. Translating gives CASTYRGRNSNQPQHF.